Listed below are T cell receptor beta chains from one sample, sequenced in a study of blood T cell repertoires in COVID-19. The data were produced by immunoSEQ multiplex PCR, yet TCRdb's version contains in-frame clones alone and is incomplete. The sample consists of 87,000 or so clones, around four fifths of them appearing once. The material sequenced was peripheral blood. Source of these receptors: a woman aged 65 to 85 with acute or convalescent COVID-19. Each CDR3 is given with its conserved first and last residue. D genes are given only for firm matches. Clone size is stated in some rows and not others, as once, few, many or a class when expanded.

abundance: few
j_gene: TRBJ2-7
d_gene: -
v_gene: TRBV5-1
CDR3aa: CASSLAQGGEQYF
CDR3nt: TGCGCCAGCAGCTTGGCCCAGGGCGGCGAGCAGTACTTC

abundance: few
j_gene: TRBJ2-1
d_gene: TRBD2
v_gene: TRBV7-9
CDR3aa: CASSPLAGVSSYNEQFF
CDR3nt: TGTGCCAGCAGCCCTCTGGCGGGGGTGAGCTCCTACAATGAGCAGTTCTTC

abundance: -
j_gene: TRBJ2-7
d_gene: TRBD2
v_gene: TRBV7-9
CDR3aa: CASSLGETSSQYEQYF
CDR3nt: TGTGCCAGCAGCTTAGGTGAGACTAGCTCCCAGTACGAGCAGTACTTC

abundance: -
j_gene: TRBJ1-1
d_gene: -
v_gene: TRBV5-4
CDR3aa: CASSPISDTTEAFF
CDR3nt: TGTGCCAGCAGCCCAATCTCTGACACGACTGAAGCTTTCTTT

abundance: -
j_gene: TRBJ2-7
d_gene: TRBD1
v_gene: TRBV11-2
CDR3aa: CASSQNRGRQEQYF
CDR3nt: TGTGCCAGCAGTCAAAACAGGGGGCGTCAGGAGCAGTACTTC

abundance: -
j_gene: TRBJ2-7
d_gene: -
v_gene: TRBV7-2
CDR3aa: CASSHTGQVPYEQYF
CDR3nt: TGTGCCAGCAGCCATACGGGACAAGTACCCTACGAGCAGTACTTC

abundance: -
j_gene: TRBJ1-2
d_gene: -
v_gene: TRBV28
CDR3aa: CASTVPGTNYGYTF
CDR3nt: TGTGCCAGCACCGTCCCGGGTACTAACTATGGCTACACCTTC

abundance: -
j_gene: TRBJ1-5
d_gene: TRBD1
v_gene: TRBV2
CDR3aa: CASSEGTGRQPQHF
CDR3nt: TGTGCCAGCAGTGAAGGGACAGGGCGTCAGCCCCAGCATTTT

abundance: -
j_gene: TRBJ2-7
d_gene: -
v_gene: TRBV19
CDR3aa: CASSINPGDYEQYF
CDR3nt: TGTGCCAGTAGTATTAACCCAGGGGACTACGAGCAGTACTTC

abundance: -
j_gene: TRBJ1-6
d_gene: -
v_gene: TRBV6-5
CDR3aa: CASSQQPDAGSPLHF
CDR3nt: TGTGCCAGCAGTCAACAACCCGACGCGGGGTCACCCCTCCACTTT

abundance: -
j_gene: TRBJ2-1
d_gene: -
v_gene: TRBV5-1
CDR3aa: CASSLLPHDQGPGNEQFF
CDR3nt: TGCGCCAGCAGCTTGCTCCCACACGACCAGGGGCCTGGAAATGAGCAGTTCTTC

abundance: -
j_gene: TRBJ1-2
d_gene: -
v_gene: TRBV3-1/TRBV3-2
CDR3aa: CASNSHGRDAGYTF
CDR3nt: TGTGCCAGCAACTCACACGGGAGGGACGCTGGCTACACCTTC

abundance: once
j_gene: TRBJ2-7
d_gene: TRBD1
v_gene: TRBV5-1
CDR3aa: CASSLAARNRGNEQYF
CDR3nt: TGCGCCAGCAGCTTGGCCGCCCGGAACAGGGGGAACGAGCAGTACTTC

abundance: -
j_gene: TRBJ1-1
d_gene: -
v_gene: TRBV20-1
CDR3aa: CSAAGRTEAFF
CDR3nt: TGCAGTGCCGCGGGACGTACTGAAGCTTTCTTT

abundance: -
j_gene: TRBJ1-6
d_gene: -
v_gene: TRBV3-1/TRBV3-2
CDR3aa: CASSQDGGGSPLHF
CDR3nt: TGTGCCAGCAGCCAAGACGGCGGGGGGTCACCCCTCCACTTT

abundance: -
j_gene: TRBJ2-7
d_gene: -
v_gene: TRBV5-1
CDR3aa: CASSLQPGVSPSYEQYF
CDR3nt: TGCGCCAGCAGCCTTCAGCCCGGAGTATCCCCCTCCTACGAGCAGTACTTC

abundance: -
j_gene: TRBJ2-1
d_gene: -
v_gene: TRBV2
CDR3aa: CASIYYNEQFF
CDR3nt: TGTGCCAGTATTTATTACAATGAGCAGTTCTTC

abundance: -
j_gene: TRBJ1-3
d_gene: -
v_gene: TRBV5-1
CDR3aa: CASSPSSGSVDTIYF
CDR3nt: TGCGCCAGCAGCCCCTCCTCAGGTTCCGTGGACACCATATATTTT

abundance: few
j_gene: TRBJ1-3
d_gene: -
v_gene: TRBV4-1
CDR3aa: CASSLIPGSGNTIYF
CDR3nt: TGCGCCAGCAGCCTAATTCCAGGGTCTGGAAACACCATATATTTT

abundance: -
j_gene: TRBJ1-1
d_gene: -
v_gene: TRBV7-9
CDR3aa: CASNGGGEAFF
CDR3nt: TGTGCCAGCAACGGCGGCGGTGAAGCTTTCTTT

abundance: -
j_gene: TRBJ1-1
d_gene: TRBD1
v_gene: TRBV19
CDR3aa: CASRPYGTGMNTEAFF
CDR3nt: TGTGCCAGTAGACCATACGGGACAGGAATGAACACTGAAGCTTTCTTT

abundance: -
j_gene: TRBJ1-6
d_gene: TRBD1
v_gene: TRBV2
CDR3aa: CASSGQGDNSPLHF
CDR3nt: TGTGCCAGCAGTGGACAGGGAGATAATTCACCCCTCCACTTT

abundance: -
j_gene: TRBJ2-7
d_gene: TRBD2
v_gene: TRBV9
CDR3aa: CASSVVIAGGEQYF
CDR3nt: TGTGCCAGCAGCGTAGTGATAGCGGGGGGCGAGCAGTACTTC

abundance: few
j_gene: TRBJ1-1
d_gene: -
v_gene: TRBV3-1/TRBV3-2
CDR3aa: CASSQMGGAEAFF
CDR3nt: TGTGCCAGCAGCCAAATGGGGGGGGCTGAAGCTTTCTTT

abundance: -
j_gene: TRBJ2-5
d_gene: TRBD2
v_gene: TRBV7-3
CDR3aa: CASSLTRSGGQETQYF
CDR3nt: TGTGCCAGCAGCTTAACGAGAAGCGGGGGCCAAGAGACCCAGTACTTC

abundance: -
j_gene: TRBJ2-4
d_gene: TRBD1
v_gene: TRBV5-1
CDR3aa: CASSLSGTGGYIQYF
CDR3nt: TGCGCCAGCAGCCTTTCCGGGACAGGGGGATACATTCAGTACTTC

abundance: -
j_gene: TRBJ1-6
d_gene: -
v_gene: TRBV3-1/TRBV3-2
CDR3aa: CASSQARSDNSPLHF
CDR3nt: TGTGCCAGCAGCCAGGCACGAAGCGACAATTCACCCCTCCACTTT